The sequence of this TCR beta chain was determined in a study of radiotherapy plus CTLA-4 blockade in lung cancer. This CDR3 comprises 16 residues. Per germline, CDR1 LGHNA and CDR2 YNFKEQ. Method: immunoSEQ multiplex PCR; TCRdb's copy keeps in-frame clones and lacks some. The sample records 40,000 to 45,000 clones, about 74% being singletons. This TCR was recovered from a human donor with non-small cell lung cancer whose response to radiotherapy plus ipilimumab could not be evaluated. The chain has TRBV4-2 and TRBJ2-5; 8 bases align to TRBD2. The J call may be wrong; the DNA end is better matched by TRBJ2-7. This material consisted of peripheral blood, taken from a patient treated with radiotherapy plus ipilimumab. CDR3 nucleotide sequence: TGTGCCAGCAGCCAAGATTCCGGACTAGCAGTCTACGAGCAGTACTTC. Encoded protein: CASSQDSGLAVYEQYF.